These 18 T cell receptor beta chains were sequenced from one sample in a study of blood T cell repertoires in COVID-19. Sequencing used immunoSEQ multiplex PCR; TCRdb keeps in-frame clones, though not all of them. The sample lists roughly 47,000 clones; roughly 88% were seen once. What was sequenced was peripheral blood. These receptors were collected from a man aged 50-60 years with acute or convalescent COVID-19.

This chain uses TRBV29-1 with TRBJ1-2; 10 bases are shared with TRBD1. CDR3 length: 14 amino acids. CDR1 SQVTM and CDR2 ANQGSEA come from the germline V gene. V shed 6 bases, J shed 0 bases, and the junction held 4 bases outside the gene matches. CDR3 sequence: CSVGTGDANYGYTF. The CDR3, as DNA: TGCAGCGTGGGGACAGGGGATGCTAACTATGGCTACACCTTC.

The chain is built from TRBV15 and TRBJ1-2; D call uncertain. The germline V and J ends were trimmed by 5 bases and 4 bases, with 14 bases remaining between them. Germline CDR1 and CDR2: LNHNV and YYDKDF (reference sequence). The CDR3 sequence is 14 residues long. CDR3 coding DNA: TGTGCCACCAGCGAGACACGGATGGTCTATGGCTACACCTTC. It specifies CATSETRMVYGYTF.

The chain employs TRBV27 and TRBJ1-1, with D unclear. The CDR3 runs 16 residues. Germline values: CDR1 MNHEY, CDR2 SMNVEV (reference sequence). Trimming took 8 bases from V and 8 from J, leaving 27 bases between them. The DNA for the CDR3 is TGTGCCAGCGAGAGGGTATCGACGTCTGGAGGGTCCGAAGCTTTCTTT. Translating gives CASERVSTSGGSEAFF.

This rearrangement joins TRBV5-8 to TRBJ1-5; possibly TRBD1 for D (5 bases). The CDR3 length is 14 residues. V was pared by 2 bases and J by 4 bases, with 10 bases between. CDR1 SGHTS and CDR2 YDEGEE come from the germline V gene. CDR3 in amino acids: CASSFLRENQPQHF. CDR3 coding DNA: TGTGCCAGCAGCTTCCTCAGGGAAAATCAGCCCCAGCATTTT.

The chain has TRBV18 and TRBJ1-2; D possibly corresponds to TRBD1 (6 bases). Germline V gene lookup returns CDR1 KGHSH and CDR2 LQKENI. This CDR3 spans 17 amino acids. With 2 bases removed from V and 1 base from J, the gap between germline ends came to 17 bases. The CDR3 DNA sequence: TGTGCCAGCTCACCAAGAGAGGTCACAGGGAGTAACTATGGCTACACCTTC. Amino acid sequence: CASSPREVTGSNYGYTF. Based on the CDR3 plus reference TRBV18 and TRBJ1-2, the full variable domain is NAGVMQNPRHLVRRRGQEARLRCSPMKGHSHVYWYRQLPEEGLKFMVYLQKENIIDESGMPKERFSAEFPKEGPSILRIQQVVRGDSAAYFCASSPREVTGSNYGYTFGSGTRLTVV.

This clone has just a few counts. Here the CDR3 DNA reads TGTGCCAGCAGTTTAATGGCCGGGTATGGCTACACCTTC. Translated: CASSLMAGYGYTF. The chain recombines TRBV12-3 or TRBV12-4 with TRBJ1-2, with no clear D. The CDR3 is 13 residues long. V lost 2 bases, J lost 5 bases, and 9 bases lay in between.

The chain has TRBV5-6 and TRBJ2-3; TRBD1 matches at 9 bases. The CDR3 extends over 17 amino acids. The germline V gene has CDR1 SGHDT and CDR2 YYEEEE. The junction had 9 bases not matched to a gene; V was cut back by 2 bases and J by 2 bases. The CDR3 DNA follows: TGTGCCAGCAGCTTAGGGACAGGGCCCCACTACACAGATACGCAGTATTTT. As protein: CASSLGTGPHYTDTQYF.

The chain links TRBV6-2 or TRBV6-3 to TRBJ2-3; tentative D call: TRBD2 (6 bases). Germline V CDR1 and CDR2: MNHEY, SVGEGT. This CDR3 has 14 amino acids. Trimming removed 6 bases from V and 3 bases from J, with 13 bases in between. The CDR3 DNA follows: TGTGCCAGCAGCCCTGGGGGAGGAACAGATACGCAGTATTTT. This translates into CASSPGGGTDTQYF.

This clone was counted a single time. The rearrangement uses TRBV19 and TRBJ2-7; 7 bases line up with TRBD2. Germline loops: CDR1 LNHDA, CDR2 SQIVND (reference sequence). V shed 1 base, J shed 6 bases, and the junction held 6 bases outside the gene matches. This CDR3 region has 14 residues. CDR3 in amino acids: CASSIGGGAGEQYF. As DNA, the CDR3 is TGTGCCAGTAGTATAGGGGGAGGGGCCGGCGAGCAGTACTTC.

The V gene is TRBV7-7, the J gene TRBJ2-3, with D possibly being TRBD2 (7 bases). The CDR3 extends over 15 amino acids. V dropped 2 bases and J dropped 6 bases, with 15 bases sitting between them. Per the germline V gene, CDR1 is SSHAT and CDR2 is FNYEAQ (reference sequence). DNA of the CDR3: TGTGCCAGCAGCTTAACGGGGGGCCTTTTGGATACGCAGTATTTT. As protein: CASSLTGGLLDTQYF.

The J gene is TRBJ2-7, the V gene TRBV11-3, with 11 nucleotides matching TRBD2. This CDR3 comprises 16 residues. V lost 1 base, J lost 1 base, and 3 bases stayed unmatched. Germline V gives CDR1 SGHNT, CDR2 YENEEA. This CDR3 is CASSLVLAGASYEQYF. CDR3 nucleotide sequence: TGTGCCAGCAGCTTAGTACTAGCGGGAGCTTCCTACGAGCAGTACTTC.

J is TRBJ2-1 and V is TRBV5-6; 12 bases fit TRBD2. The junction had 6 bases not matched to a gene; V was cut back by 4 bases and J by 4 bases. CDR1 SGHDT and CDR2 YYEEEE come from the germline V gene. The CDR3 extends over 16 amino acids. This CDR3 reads CASSPPTSGGYNEQFF. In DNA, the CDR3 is TGTGCCAGCAGCCCCCCGACTAGCGGGGGATACAATGAGCAGTTCTTC.

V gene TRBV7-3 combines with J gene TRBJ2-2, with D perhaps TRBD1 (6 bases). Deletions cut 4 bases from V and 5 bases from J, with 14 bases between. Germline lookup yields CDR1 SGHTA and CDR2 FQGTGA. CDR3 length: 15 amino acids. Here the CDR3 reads CASSSSGVRTGELFF. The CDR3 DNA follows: TGTGCCAGCAGCTCATCAGGGGTGCGGACCGGGGAGCTGTTTTTT.

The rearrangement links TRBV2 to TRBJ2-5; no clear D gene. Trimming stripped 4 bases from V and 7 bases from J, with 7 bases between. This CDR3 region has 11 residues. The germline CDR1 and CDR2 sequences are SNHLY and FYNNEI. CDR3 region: CASSGEVTQYF. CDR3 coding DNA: TGTGCCAGCAGTGGAGAGGTGACCCAGTACTTC.

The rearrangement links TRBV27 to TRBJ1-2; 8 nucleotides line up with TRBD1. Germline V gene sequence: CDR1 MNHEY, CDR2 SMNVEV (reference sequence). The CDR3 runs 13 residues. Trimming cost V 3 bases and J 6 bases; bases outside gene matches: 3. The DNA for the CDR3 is TGTGCCAGCAGTTTGTCAGGGGGCAATGGCTACACCTTC. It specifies CASSLSGGNGYTF.

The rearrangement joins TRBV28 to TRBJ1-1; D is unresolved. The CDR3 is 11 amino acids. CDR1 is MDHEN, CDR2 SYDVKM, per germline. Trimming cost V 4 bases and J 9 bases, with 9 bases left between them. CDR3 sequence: CASSYQAQAFF. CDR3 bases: TGTGCCAGCAGTTATCAGGCTCAAGCTTTCTTT.

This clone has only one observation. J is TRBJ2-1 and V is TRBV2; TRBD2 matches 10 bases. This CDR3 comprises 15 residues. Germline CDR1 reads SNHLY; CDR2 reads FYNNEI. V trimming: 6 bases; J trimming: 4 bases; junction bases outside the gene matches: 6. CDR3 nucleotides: TGTGCCAGCAGGGTAGCGGGGGGAGCGTACAATGAGCAGTTCTTC. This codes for CASRVAGGAYNEQFF. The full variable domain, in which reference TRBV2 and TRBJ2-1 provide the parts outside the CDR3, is EPEVTQTPSHQVTQMGQEVILRCVPISNHLYFYWYRQILGQKVEFLVSFYNNEISEKSEIFDDQFSVERPDGSNFTLKIRSTKLEDSAMYFCASRVAGGAYNEQFFGPGTRLTVL.

The CDR3 here is CASSGPGVGQPQHF. As DNA, the CDR3 is TGTGCCAGCAGTGGACCAGGGGTGGGCCAGCCCCAGCATTTT. This chain connects TRBV28 to TRBJ1-5; weak D call: TRBD1 (6 bases). The CDR3 spans 14 residues. Trimming cost V 5 bases and J 7 bases, with 15 bases left between them. Germline CDR1 MDHEN, CDR2 SYDVKM.